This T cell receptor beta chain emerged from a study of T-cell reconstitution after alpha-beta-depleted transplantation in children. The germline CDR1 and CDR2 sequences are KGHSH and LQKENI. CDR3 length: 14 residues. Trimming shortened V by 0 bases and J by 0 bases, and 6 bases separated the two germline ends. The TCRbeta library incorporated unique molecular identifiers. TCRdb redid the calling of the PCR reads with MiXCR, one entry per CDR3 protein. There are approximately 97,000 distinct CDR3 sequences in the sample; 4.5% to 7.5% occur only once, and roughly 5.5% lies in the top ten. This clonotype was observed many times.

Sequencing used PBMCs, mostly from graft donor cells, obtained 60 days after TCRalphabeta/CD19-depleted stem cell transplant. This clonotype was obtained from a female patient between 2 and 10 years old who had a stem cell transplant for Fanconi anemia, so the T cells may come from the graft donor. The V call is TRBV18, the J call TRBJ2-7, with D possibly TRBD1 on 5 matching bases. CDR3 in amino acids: CASSPPQGSYEQYF. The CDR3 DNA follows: TGTGCCAGCTCACCACCCCAGGGCTCCTACGAGCAGTACTTC.